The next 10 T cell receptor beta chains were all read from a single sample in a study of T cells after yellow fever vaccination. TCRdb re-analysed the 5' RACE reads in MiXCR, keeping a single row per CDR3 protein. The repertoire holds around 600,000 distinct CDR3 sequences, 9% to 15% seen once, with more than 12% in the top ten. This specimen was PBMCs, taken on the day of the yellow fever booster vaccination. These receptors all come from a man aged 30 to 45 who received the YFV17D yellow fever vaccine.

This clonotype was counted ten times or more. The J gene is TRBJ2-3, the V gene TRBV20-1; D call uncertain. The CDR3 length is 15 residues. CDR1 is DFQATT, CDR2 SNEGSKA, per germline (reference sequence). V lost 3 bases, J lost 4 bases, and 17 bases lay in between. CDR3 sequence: CSARVPPASPDTQYF. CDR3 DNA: TGCAGTGCTAGGGTCCCCCCTGCTTCCCCAGATACGCAGTATTTT.

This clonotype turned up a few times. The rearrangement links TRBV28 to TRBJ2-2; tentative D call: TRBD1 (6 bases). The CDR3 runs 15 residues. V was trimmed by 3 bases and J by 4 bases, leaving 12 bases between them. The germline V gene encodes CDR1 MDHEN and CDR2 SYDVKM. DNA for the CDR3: TGTGCCAGCAGTTTGGGGACAAAGACCACCGGGGAGCTGTTTTTT. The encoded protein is CASSLGTKTTGELFF.

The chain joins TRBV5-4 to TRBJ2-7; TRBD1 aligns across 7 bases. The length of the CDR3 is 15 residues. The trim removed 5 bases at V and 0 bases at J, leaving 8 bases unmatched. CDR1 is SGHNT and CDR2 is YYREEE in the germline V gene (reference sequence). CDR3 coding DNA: TGTGCCAGCAGTCGACGACAGGGAAACTCCTACGAGCAGTACTTC. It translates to CASSRRQGNSYEQYF.

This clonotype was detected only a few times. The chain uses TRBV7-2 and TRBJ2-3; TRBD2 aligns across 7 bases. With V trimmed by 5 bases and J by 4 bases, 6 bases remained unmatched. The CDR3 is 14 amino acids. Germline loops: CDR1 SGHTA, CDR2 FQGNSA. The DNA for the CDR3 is TGTGCCAGCAGCCCCTCTGGGGGGGCAGATACGCAGTATTTT. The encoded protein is CASSPSGGADTQYF.

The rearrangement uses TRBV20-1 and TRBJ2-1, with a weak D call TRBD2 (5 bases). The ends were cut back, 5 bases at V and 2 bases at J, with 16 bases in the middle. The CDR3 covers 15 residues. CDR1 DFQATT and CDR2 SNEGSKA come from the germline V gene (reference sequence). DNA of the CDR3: TGCAGTGCTTCAGGACTCCCCGGTCCCTACAATGAGCAGTTCTTC. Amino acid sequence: CSASGLPGPYNEQFF.

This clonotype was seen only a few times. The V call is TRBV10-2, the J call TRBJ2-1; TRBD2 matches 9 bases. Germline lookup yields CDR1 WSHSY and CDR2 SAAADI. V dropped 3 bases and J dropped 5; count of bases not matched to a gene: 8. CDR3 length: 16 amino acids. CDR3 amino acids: CASSERGGRVHNEQFF. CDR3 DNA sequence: TGCGCCAGCAGTGAACGGGGCGGGAGGGTCCACAATGAGCAGTTCTTC.

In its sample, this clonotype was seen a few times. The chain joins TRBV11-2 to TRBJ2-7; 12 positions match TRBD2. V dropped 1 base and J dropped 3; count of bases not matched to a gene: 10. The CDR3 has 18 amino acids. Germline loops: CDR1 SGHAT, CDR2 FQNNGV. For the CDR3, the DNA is TGTGCCAGCAGCTTAGGGGCTAGCGGGAGGGCCGGGGTCTACGAGCAGTACTTC. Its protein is CASSLGASGRAGVYEQYF. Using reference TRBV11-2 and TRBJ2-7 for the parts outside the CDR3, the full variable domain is EAGVAQSPRYKIIEKRQSVAFWCNPISGHATLYWYQQILGQGPKLLIQFQNNGVVDDSQLPKDRFSAERLKGVDSTLKIQPAKLEDSAVYLCASSLGASGRAGVYEQYFGPGTRLTVT.

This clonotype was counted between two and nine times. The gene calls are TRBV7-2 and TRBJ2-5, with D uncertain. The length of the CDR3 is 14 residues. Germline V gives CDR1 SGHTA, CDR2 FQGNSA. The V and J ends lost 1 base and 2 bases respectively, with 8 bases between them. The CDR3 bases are TGTGCCAGCAGCTTAGACCTGACACAAGAGACCCAGTACTTC. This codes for CASSLDLTQETQYF. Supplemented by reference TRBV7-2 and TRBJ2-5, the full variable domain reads GAGVSQSPSNKVTEKGKDVELRCDPISGHTALYWYRQSLGQGLEFLIYFQGNSAPDKSGLPSDRFSAERTGGSVSTLTIQRTQQEDSAVYLCASSLDLTQETQYFGPGTRLLVL.

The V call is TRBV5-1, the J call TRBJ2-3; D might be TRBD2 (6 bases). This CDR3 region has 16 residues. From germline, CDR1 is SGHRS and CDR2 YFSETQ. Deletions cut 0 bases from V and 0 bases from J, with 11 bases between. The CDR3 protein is CASSLEASASTDTQYF. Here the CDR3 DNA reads TGCGCCAGCAGCTTGGAGGCTAGCGCTAGCACAGATACGCAGTATTTT.

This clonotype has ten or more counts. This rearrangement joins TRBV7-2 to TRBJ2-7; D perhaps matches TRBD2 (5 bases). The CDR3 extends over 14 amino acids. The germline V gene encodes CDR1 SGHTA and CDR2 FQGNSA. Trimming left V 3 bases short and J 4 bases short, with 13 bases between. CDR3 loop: CASSFGGEGYEQYF. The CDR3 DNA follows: TGTGCCAGCAGCTTTGGAGGTGAAGGGTACGAGCAGTACTTC.